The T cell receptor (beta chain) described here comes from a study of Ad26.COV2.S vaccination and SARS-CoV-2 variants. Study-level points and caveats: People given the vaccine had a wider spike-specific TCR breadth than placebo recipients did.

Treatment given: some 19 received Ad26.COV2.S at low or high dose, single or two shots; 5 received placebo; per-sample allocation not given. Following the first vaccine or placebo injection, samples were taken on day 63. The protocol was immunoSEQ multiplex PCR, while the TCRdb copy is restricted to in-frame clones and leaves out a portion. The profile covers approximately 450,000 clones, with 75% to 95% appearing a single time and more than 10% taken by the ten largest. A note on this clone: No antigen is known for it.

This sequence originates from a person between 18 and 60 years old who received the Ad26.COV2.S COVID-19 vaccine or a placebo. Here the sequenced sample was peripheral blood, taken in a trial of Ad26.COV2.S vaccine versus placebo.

The CDR3 DNA is TGTGCCAGTAGTACCTCCGGGACAGGGACCTACGAGCAGTACTTC. It yields the protein CASSTSGTGTYEQYF. The chain joins TRBV19 to TRBJ2-7; 9 bases are shared with TRBD1. The CDR3 length is 15 residues. The V gene's germline CDR1 is LNHDA and CDR2 SQIVND (reference sequence). J was trimmed by 2 bases and V by 4 bases; bases with no gene match: 6.